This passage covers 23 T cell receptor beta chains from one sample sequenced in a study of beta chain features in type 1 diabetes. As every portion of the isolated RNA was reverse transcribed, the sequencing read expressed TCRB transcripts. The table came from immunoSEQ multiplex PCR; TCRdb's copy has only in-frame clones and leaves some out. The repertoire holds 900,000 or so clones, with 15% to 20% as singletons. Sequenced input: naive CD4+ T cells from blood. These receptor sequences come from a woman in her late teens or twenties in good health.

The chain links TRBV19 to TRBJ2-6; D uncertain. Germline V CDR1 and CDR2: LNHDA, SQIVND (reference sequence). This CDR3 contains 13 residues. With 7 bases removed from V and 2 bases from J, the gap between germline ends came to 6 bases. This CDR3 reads CASKIAGANVLTF. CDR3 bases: TGTGCCAGTAAAATAGCTGGGGCCAACGTCCTGACTTTC.

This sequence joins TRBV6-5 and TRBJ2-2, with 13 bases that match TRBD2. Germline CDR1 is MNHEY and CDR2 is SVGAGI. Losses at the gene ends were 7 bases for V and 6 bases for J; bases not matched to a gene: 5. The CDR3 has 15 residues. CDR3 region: CASNPGLAGSGELFF. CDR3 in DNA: TGTGCCAGCAATCCGGGACTAGCGGGATCCGGGGAGCTGTTTTTT.

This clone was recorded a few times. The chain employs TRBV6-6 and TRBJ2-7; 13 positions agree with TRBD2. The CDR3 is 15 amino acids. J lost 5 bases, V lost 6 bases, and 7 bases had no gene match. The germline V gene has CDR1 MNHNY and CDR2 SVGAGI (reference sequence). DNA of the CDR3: TGTGCCAGCAGATACGGACTAGCGGGAGCTGACGAGCAGTACTTC. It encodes CASRYGLAGADEQYF.

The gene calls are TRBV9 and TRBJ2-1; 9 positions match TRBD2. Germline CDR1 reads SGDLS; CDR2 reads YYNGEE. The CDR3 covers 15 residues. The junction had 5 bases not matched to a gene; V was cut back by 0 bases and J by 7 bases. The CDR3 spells CASSVGLAEINEQFF. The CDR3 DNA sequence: TGTGCCAGCAGCGTAGGACTAGCGGAAATTAATGAGCAGTTCTTC.

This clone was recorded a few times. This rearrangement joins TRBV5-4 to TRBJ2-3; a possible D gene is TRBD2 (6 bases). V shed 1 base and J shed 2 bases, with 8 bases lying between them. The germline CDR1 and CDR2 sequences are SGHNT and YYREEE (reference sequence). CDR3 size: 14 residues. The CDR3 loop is CASSLIAATDTQYF. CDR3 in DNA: TGTGCCAGCAGCTTGATAGCGGCCACAGATACGCAGTATTTT.

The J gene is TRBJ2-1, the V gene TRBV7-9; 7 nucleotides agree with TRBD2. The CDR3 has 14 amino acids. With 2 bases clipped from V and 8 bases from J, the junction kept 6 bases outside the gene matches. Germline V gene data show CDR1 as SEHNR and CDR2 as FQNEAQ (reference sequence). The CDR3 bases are TGTGCCAGCAGCTTAAGTCCGGGGGGTGATGAGCAGTTCTTC. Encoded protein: CASSLSPGGDEQFF.

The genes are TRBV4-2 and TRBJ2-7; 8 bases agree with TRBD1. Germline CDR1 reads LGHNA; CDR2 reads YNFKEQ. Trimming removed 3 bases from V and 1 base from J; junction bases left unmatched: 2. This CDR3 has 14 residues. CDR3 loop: CASSHDRGSYEQYF. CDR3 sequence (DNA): TGTGCCAGCAGCCACGACAGGGGATCCTACGAGCAGTACTTC.

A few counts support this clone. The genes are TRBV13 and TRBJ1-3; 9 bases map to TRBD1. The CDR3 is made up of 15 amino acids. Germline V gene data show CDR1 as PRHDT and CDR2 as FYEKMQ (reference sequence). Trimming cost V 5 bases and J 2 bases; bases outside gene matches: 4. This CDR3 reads CASSPGQGPGNTIYF. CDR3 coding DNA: TGTGCCAGCAGCCCCGGACAGGGGCCTGGAAACACCATATATTTT.

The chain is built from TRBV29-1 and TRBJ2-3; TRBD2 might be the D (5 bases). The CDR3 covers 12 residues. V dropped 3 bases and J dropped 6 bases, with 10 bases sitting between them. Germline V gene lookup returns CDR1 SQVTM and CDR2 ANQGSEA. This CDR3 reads CSVDSGKDTQYF. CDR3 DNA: TGCAGCGTTGATTCGGGGAAGGATACGCAGTATTTT.

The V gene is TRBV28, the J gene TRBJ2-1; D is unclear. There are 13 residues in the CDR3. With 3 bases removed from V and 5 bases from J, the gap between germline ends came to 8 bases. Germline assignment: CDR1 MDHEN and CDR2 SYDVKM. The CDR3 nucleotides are TGTGCCAGCAGTTTGGGCGGCCACAATGAGCAGTTCTTC. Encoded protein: CASSLGGHNEQFF.

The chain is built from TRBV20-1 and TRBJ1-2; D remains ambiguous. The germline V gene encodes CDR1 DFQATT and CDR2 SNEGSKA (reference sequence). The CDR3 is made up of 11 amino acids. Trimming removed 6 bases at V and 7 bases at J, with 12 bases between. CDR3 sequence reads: CSATFLRGYTF. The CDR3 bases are TGCAGTGCGACCTTCTTACGTGGCTACACCTTC.

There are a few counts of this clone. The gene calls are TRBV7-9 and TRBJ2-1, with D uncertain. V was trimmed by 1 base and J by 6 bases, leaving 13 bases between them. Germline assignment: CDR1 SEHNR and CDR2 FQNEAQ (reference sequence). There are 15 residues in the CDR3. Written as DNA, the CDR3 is TGTGCCAGCAGCTTAGGTTCTCATTGGCTCAATGAGCAGTTCTTC. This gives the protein CASSLGSHWLNEQFF.

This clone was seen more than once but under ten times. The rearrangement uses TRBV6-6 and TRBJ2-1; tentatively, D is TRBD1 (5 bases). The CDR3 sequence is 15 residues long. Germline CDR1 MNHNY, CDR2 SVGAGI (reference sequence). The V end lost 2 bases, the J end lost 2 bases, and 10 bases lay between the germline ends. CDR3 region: CASSYGQGPYNEQFF. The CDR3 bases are TGTGCCAGCAGTTACGGCCAGGGCCCCTACAATGAGCAGTTCTTC.

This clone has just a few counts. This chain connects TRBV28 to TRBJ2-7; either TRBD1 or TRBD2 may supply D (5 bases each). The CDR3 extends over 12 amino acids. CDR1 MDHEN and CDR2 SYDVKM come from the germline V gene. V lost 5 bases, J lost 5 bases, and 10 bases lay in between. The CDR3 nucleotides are TGTGCCAGCAGTCGCAGGGACCACGAGCAGTACTTC. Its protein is CASSRRDHEQYF.

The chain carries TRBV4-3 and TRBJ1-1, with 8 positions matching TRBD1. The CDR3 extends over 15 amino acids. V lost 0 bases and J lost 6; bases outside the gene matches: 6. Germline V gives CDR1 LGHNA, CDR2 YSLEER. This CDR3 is CASSQERTGRSEAFF. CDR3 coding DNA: TGCGCCAGCAGCCAAGAGCGGACAGGGCGATCTGAAGCTTTCTTT.

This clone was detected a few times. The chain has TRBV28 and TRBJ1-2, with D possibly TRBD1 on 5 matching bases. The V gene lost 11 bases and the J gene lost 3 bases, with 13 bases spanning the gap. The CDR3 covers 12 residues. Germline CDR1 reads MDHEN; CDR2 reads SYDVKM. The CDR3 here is CAAAGQDYGYTF. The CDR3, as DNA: TGTGCCGCGGCGGGGCAGGACTATGGCTACACCTTC.

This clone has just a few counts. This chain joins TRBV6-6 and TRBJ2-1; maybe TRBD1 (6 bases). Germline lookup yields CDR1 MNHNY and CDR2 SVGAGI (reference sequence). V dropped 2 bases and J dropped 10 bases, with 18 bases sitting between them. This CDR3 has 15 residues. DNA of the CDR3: TGTGCCAGCAGTTACGTCCAGGGGCGACGATCAGAGCAGTTCTTC. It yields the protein CASSYVQGRRSEQFF.

CDR3 protein: CASSLPRTGPSSYEQYF. DNA for the CDR3: TGTGCCAGCAGCTTACCCCGGACAGGACCCTCCTCCTACGAGCAGTACTTC. The chain employs TRBV7-6 and TRBJ2-7; 7 positions agree with TRBD1. The CDR3 sequence is 17 residues long. CDR1 and CDR2 (germline): SGHVS, FNYEAQ. J gave up 0 bases and V 2 bases, and 10 bases lay outside the gene matches.

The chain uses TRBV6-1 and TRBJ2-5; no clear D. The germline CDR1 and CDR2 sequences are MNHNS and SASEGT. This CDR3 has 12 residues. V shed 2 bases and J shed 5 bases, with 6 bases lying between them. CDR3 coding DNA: TGTGCCAGCAGTGAATTGAGGGAGACCCAGTACTTC. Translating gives CASSELRETQYF.

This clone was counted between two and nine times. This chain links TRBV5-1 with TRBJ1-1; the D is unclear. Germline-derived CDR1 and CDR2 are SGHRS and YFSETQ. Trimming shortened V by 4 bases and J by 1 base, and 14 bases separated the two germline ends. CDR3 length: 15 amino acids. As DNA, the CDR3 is TGCGCCAGCAGCCCACGTGGGGTCACGAACACTGAAGCTTTCTTT. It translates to CASSPRGVTNTEAFF.

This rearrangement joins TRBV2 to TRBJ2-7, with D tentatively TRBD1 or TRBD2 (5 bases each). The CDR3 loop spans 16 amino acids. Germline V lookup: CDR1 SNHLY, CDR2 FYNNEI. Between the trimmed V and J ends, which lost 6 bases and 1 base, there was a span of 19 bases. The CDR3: CASSLLYWGKSYEQYF. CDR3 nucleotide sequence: TGTGCCAGCAGCCTTCTATACTGGGGGAAATCCTACGAGCAGTACTTC. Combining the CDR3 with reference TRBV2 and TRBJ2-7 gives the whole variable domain EPEVTQTPSHQVTQMGQEVILRCVPISNHLYFYWYRQILGQKVEFLVSFYNNEISEKSEIFDDQFSVERPDGSNFTLKIRSTKLEDSAMYFCASSLLYWGKSYEQYFGPGTRLTVT.

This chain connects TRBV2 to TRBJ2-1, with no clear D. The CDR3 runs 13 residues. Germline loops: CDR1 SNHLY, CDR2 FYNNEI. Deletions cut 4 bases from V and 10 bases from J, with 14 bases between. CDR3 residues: CASSVVDAGEQFF. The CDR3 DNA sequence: TGTGCCAGCAGTGTGGTCGACGCTGGGGAGCAGTTCTTC.

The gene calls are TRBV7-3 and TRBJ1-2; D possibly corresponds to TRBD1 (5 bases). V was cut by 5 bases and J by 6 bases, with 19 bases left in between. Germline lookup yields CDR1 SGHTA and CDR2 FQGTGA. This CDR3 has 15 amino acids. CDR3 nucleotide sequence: TGTGCCAGCAGCCTAAATGGCGGCAGGGTGGATGGCTACACCTTC. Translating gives CASSLNGGRVDGYTF.